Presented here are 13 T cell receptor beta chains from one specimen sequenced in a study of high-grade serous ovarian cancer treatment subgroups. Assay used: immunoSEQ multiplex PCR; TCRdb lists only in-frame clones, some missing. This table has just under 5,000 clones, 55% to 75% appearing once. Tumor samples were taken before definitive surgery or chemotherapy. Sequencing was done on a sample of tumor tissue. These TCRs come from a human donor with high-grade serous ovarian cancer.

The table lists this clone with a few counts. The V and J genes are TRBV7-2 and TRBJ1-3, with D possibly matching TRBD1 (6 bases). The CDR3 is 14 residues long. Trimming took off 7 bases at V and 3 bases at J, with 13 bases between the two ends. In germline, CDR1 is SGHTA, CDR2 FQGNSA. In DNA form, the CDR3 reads TGTGCCAGCACCGGGGGCGATGGTGGAAACACCATATATTTT. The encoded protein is CASTGGDGGNTIYF.

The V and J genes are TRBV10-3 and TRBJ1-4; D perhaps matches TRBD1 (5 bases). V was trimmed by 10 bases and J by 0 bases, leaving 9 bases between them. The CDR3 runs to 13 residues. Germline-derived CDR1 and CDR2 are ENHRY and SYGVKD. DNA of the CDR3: TGTGCCAGGACGACAGCAACTAATGAAAAACTGTTTTTT. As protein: CARTTATNEKLFF.

CDR3 DNA sequence: TGTGCCAGCAGTGAAATGGAGGACAGGAATTCACCCCTCCACTTT. Its protein product is CASSEMEDRNSPLHF. This chain joins TRBV6-1 and TRBJ1-6; 7 bases agree with TRBD1. Germline CDR1 reads MNHNS; CDR2 reads SASEGT. V was pared by 2 bases and J by 7 bases, with 5 bases of the junction left unmatched. This CDR3 is built from 15 residues.

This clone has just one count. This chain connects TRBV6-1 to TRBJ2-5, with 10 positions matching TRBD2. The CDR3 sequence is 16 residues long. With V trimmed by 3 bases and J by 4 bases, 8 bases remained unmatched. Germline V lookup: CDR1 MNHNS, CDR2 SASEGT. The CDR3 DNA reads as TGTGCCAGCAGTGATTTGGCTAGCGGGGGTAGAGAGACCCAGTACTTC. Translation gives CASSDLASGGRETQYF.

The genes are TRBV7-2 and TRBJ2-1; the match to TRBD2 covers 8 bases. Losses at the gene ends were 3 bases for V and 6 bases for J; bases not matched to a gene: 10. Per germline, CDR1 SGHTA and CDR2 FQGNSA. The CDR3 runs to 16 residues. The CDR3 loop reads CASSFPGTRGVNEQFF. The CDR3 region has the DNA TGTGCCAGCAGCTTCCCCGGGACTAGAGGGGTCAATGAGCAGTTCTTC. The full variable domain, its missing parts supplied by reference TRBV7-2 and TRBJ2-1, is GAGVSQSPSNKVTEKGKDVELRCDPISGHTALYWYRQSLGQGLEFLIYFQGNSAPDKSGLPSDRFSAERTGGSVSTLTIQRTQQEDSAVYLCASSFPGTRGVNEQFFGPGTRLTVL.

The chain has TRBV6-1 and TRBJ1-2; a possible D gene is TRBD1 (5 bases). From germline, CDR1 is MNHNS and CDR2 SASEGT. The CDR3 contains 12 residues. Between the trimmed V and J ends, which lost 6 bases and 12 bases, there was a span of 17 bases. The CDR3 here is CASRGQGEVDTF. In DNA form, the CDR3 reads TGTGCCAGCAGGGGCCAGGGTGAGGTCGACACCTTC.

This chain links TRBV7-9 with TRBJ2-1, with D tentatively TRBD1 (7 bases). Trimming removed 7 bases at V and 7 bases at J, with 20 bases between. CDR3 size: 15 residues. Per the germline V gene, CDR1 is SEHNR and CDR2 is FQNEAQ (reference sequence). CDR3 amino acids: CASTPQGGPTNEQFF. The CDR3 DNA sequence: TGTGCCAGCACCCCCCAGGGGGGACCTACGAATGAGCAGTTCTTC.

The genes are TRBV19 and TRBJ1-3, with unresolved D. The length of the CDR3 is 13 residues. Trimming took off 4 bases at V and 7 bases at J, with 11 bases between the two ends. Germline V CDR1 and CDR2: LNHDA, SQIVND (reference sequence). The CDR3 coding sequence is TGTGCCAGTAGTAGCGACCGTGTGAACACCATATATTTT. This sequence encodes CASSSDRVNTIYF.

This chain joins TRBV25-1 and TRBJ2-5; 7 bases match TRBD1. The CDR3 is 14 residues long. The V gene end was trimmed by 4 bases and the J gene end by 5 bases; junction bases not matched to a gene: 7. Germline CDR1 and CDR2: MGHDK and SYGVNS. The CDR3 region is CASSGWTGVETQYF. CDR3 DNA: TGTGCCAGCAGTGGTTGGACAGGTGTGGAGACCCAGTACTTC.

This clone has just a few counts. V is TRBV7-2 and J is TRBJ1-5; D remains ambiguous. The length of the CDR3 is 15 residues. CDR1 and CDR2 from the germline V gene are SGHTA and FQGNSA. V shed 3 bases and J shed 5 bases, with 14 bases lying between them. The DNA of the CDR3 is TGTGCCAGCAGCTTTAGGACGGGATCGGATCAGCCCCAGCATTTT. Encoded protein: CASSFRTGSDQPQHF.

The CDR3 loop reads CSVLSSGGAGNEQFF. DNA for the CDR3: TGCAGCGTTTTGTCTAGCGGGGGGGCGGGGAATGAGCAGTTCTTC. This chain joins TRBV29-1 and TRBJ2-1; 12 bases are a match to TRBD2. The germline gives CDR1 SQVTM, CDR2 ANQGSEA. The CDR3 extends over 15 amino acids. Trimming at V came to 5 bases and at J to 7 bases, leaving 9 bases not matched to a gene.

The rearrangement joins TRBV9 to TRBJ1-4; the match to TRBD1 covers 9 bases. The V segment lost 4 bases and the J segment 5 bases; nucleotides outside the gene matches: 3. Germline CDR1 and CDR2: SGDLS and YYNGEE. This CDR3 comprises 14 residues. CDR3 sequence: CASSPTGGNEKLFF. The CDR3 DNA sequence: TGTGCCAGCAGCCCGACAGGGGGGAATGAAAAACTGTTTTTT.

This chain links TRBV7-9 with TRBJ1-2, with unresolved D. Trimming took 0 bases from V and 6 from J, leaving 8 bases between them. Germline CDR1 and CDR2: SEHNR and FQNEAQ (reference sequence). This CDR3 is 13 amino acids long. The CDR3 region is CASSLASGDGYTF. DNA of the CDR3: TGTGCCAGCAGCTTAGCCTCCGGGGATGGCTACACCTTC.